This T cell receptor (beta chain) was captured by sequencing in a study of shared clonotypes between healthy human individuals. Donors had no recently reported acute infections or vaccinations and were HIV-negative. The protocol was immunoSEQ multiplex PCR, while the TCRdb copy is restricted to in-frame clones and leaves out a portion. The sample lists over a million clones; 95% to 97% were seen once. The sample was naive CD4+ T cells sorted from blood. Subset described: CD45RA+ positively selected. The TCR sequence derives from a young man in good health.

The CDR3 is CASSLRFTWGDTQYF. As DNA, the CDR3 is TGTGCCAGCAGCTTGCGCTTTACTTGGGGAGATACGCAGTATTTT. The chain employs TRBV5-6 and TRBJ2-3; D uncertain. CDR3 size: 15 residues. With 1 base removed from V and 5 bases from J, the gap between germline ends came to 14 bases. Germline V gene data show CDR1 as SGHDT and CDR2 as YYEEEE. The whole variable domain, filled in from reference TRBV5-6 and TRBJ2-3, reads DAGVTQSPTHLIKTRGQQVTLRCSPKSGHDTVSWYQQALGQGPQFIFQYYEEEERQRGNFPDRFSGHQFPNYSSELNVNALLLGDSALYLCASSLRFTWGDTQYFGPGTRLTVL.